The source of this T cell receptor (beta chain) is a study of cytotoxic CD8 clonotypes in ibrutinib-treated CLL. This CDR3 has 14 amino acids. Per the germline V gene, CDR1 is PRHDT and CDR2 is FYEKMQ (reference sequence). V lost 2 bases and J lost 2, with 9 bases in between. Here immunoSEQ multiplex PCR was the method, and the copy in TCRdb shows in-frame clones only, minus some. The sample includes 150,000 or so clones, 60% to 80% seen only once; the top ten take around 30%. The origin of this receptor is a human donor with chronic lymphocytic leukemia. The V call is TRBV13, the J call TRBJ1-2; D uncertain. Source: PBMCs, taken after 12 months of ibrutinib treatment. This chain's CDR3 is CASSLLGSNYGYTF. CDR3 nucleotides: TGTGCCAGCAGCTTACTGGGTTCAAACTATGGCTACACCTTC.